This TCR beta chain comes out of a study of neurological immune-mediated disorders. Broader study findings: Whereas HTLV-1-associated myelopathy showed the most TCR clonal expansion, multiple sclerosis showed the least, with levels below those of healthy controls. No expanded-clone CDR3 amino acid sequence recurred across subjects, suggesting private TCR-beta repertoires.

The ends were cut back, 6 bases at V and 2 bases at J, with 14 bases in the middle. Germline V CDR1 and CDR2: MNHEY, SVGAGI. The CDR3 is made up of 14 amino acids. This clonotype was found many times. The antigen is not known. TCRdb reprocessed the 5' RACE reads via MiXCR and lists one record per CDR3 protein. The sample gives approximately 36,000 distinct CDR3 sequences, about 3.2% of which show up once; roughly 8.2% is in the top ten. Time point in this sample: longitudinal time-point 1 (baseline). This clonotype originated in a woman in her sixties or seventies with multiple sclerosis. The sequencing input was PBMCs. The V gene is TRBV6-5, the J gene TRBJ2-7, with D perhaps matching TRBD1 (6 bases). CDR3 coding DNA: TGTGCCAGCAGAGTATCAGGGGTCACCTACGAGCAGTACTTC. Its protein product is CASRVSGVTYEQYF.